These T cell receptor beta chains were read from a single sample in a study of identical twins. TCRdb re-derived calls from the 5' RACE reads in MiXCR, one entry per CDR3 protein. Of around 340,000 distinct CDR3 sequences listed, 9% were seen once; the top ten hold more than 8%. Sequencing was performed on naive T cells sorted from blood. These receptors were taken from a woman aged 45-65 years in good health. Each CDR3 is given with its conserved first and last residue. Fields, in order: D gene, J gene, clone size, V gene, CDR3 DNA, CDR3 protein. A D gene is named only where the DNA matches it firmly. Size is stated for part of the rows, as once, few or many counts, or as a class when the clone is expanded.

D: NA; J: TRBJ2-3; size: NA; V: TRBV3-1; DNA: TGTGCCAGCAGCCCCCCCCGTGCCCAGACAGATACGCAGTATTTT; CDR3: CASSPPRAQTDTQYF
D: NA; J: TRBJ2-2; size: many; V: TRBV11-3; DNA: TGTGCCAGCAGCCACCAGACCGGGGAGCTGTTTTTT; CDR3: CASSHQTGELFF
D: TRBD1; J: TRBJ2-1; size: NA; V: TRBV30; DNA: TGTGCCTGGATACCAATGGACAGGGGGTCCTACAATGAGCAGTTCTTC; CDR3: CAWIPMDRGSYNEQFF
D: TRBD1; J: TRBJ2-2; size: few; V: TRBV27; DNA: TGTGCCAGCAGGAGACAGGGTGGCACCGGGGAGCTGTTTTTT; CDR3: CASRRQGGTGELFF
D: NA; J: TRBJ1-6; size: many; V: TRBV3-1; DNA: TGTGCCAGCAGCCCCTTGGACGGCCAGAATTCACCCCTCCACTTT; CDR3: CASSPLDGQNSPLHF
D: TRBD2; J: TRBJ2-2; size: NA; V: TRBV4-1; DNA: TGCGCCAGCAGCCAAGATGGCGGGAGGACCCCTATCGGGGAGCTGTTTTTT; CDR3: CASSQDGGRTPIGELFF
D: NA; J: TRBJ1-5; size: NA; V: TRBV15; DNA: TGTGCCACCAGCAGAGTGGGGAGCAATCAGCCCCAGCATTTT; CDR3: CATSRVGSNQPQHF
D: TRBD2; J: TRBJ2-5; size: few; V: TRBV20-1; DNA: TGCAGTGCTTCTACGCTAGCGGGAGATCTAGAGACCCAGTACTTC; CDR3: CSASTLAGDLETQYF
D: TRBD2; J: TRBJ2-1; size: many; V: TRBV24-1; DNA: TGTGCCACCATCCCCTTGACCGGGACTAGCGGGAGGGCCGGGGATGAGCAGTTCTTC; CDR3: CATIPLTGTSGRAGDEQFF
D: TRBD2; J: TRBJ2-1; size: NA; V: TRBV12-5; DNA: TGTGCTAGTGGGTCCGTAGCGGGTCCCGAGAGTGAGCAGTTCTTC; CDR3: CASGSVAGPESEQFF
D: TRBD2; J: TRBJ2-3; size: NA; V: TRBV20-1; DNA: TGCAGTGCTAGTGCGCTAGCGGGAGGGCTAGGTACGCAGTATTTT; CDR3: CSASALAGGLGTQYF
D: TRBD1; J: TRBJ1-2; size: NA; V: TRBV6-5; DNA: TGTGCCAGCAGCCCCCCGACAGGGGGAAATGGCTACACCTTC; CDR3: CASSPPTGGNGYTF
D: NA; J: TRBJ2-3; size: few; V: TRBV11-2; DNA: TGTGCCAGCAGCTTAGAGGACTTCCCTAGCACAGATACGCAGTATTTT; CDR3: CASSLEDFPSTDTQYF
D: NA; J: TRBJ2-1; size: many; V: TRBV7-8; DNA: TGTGCCAGCAGCGTTACTACGGGGGCCGACTACAATGAGCAGTTCTTC; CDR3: CASSVTTGADYNEQFF
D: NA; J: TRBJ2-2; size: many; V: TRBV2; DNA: TGTGCCAGCAGTGAAGTGACACCGAACACCGGGGAGCTGTTTTTT; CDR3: CASSEVTPNTGELFF
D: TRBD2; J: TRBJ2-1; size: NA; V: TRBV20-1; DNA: TGCAGTGCTGCTAGCGGGGGCTCCTACAATGAGCAGTTCTTC; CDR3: CSAASGGSYNEQFF
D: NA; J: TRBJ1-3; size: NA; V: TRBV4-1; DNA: TGCGCCAGCAGCCAAGATATCAACACCATATATTTT; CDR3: CASSQDINTIYF
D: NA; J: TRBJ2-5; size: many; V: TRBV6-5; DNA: TGTGCCAGCAGTTACTCGCAGCCTTTGGGGACCCAGTACTTC; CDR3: CASSYSQPLGTQYF
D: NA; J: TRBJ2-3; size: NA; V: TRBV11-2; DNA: TGTGCCAGCAGCTGGGTAGGCGGAGCTAGCACAGATACGCAGTATTTT; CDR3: CASSWVGGASTDTQYF
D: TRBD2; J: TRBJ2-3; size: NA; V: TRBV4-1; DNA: TGCACCAGCAGCCCTCGGACTAGCGGGACTAGCACAGATACGCAGTATTTT; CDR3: CTSSPRTSGTSTDTQYF
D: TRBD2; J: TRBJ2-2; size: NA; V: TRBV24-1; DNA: TGTGCCACCAGTGATTTGGGGACTAGTCCCGGGGAGCTGTTTTTT; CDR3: CATSDLGTSPGELFF
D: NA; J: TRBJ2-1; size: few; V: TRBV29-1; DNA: TGCAGCGTTTGGGGGGGCACAGGGGTCCACAATGAGCAGTTCTTC; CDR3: CSVWGGTGVHNEQFF
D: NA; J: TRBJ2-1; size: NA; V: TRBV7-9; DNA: TGTGCCAGCAGCTCCCCAGAAGCGGCTAACAATGAGCAGTTCTTC; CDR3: CASSSPEAANNEQFF
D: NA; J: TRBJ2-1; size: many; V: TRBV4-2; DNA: TGTGCCAGCAGCCAAGAACGGGGGACGAAGGGGCTTGATGAGCAGTTCTTC; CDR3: CASSQERGTKGLDEQFF
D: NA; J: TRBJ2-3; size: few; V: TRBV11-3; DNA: TGTGCCAGCAGGTCCTATGCCACAGATACGCAGTATTTT; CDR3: CASRSYATDTQYF
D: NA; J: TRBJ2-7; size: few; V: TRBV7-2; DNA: TGTGCCAGCAGCCTCGGGACGGGACTCGCTACCTACGAGCAGTACTTC; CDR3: CASSLGTGLATYEQYF
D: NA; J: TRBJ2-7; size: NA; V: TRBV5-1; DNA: TGCGCCAGCAGCCGGCAACCCGGGGGAGACTACGAGCAGTACTTC; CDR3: CASSRQPGGDYEQYF
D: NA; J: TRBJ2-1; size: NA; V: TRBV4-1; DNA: TGCGCCAGCAGCCTCGATTGGGCACACAATGAGCAGTTCTTC; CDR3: CASSLDWAHNEQFF
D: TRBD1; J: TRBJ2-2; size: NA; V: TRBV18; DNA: TGTGCCAGCTCACCGAGGGACAGAGGCACCGGGGAGCTGTTTTTT; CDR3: CASSPRDRGTGELFF
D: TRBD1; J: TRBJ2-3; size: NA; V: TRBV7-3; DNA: TGTGCCAGCAGCTTAACGGGGCCAACAGGGGACGCAGATACGCAGTATTTT; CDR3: CASSLTGPTGDADTQYF
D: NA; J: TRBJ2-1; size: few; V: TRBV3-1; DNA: TGTGCCAGCAGCCCCCGCCCGCGGTTCGAAAATGAGCAGTTCTTC; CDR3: CASSPRPRFENEQFF
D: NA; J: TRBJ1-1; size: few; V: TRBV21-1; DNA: TGTGCCAGCAGCATTAGGGGGGACACTGAAGCTTTCTTT; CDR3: CASSIRGDTEAFF
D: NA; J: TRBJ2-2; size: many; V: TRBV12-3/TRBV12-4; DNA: TGTGCCAGCAGTTCACTAGTAACGGGCGGGGAGCTGTTTTTT; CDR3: CASSSLVTGGELFF
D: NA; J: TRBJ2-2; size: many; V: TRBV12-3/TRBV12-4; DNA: TGTGCCAGCAGTTTCAGACAGCCCACCGGGGAGCTGTTTTTT; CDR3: CASSFRQPTGELFF
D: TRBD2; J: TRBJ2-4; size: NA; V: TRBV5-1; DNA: TGCGCCAGCAGCCTTTCGGGACTAGCGAGCAAAAACATTCAGTACTTC; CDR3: CASSLSGLASKNIQYF
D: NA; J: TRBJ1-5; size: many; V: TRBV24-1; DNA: TGTGCCACCAGTGAGGGCAGGGGTTTTCAGCCCCAGCATTTT; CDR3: CATSEGRGFQPQHF
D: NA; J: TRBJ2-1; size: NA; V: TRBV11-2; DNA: TGTGCCAGCAGCTTTCATAATAACGAGCAGTTCTTC; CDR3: CASSFHNNEQFF
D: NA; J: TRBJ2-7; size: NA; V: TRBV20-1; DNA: TGCAGTGCTAGGTGGGGGTTCGCGGGCGAGCAGTACTTC; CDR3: CSARWGFAGEQYF
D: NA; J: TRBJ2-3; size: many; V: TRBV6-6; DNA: TGTGCCAGCAGTTACGTTCCAGATACGCAGTATTTT; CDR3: CASSYVPDTQYF
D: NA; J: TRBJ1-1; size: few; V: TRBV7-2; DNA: TGTGCCAGCAGCTTAGGGATGGAGAACACTGAAGCTTTCTTT; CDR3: CASSLGMENTEAFF
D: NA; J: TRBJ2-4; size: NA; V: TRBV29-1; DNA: TGCAGCGCAATCGGGGTGGCCAAAAACATTCAGTACTTC; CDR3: CSAIGVAKNIQYF
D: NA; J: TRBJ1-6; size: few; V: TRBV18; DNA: TGTGCCAGCTCAGGGGCGAATTCACCCCTCCACTTT; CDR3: CASSGANSPLHF
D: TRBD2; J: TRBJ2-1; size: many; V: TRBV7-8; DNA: TGTGCCAGCAGCCGTGAGGGGACTAGCGTCGATGAGCAGTTCTTC; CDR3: CASSREGTSVDEQFF
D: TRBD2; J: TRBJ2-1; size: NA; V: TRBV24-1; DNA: TGTGCCACCAGTGATTTCTCTAGCGGGAGGGGGAATGACAATGAGCAGTTCTTC; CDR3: CATSDFSSGRGNDNEQFF
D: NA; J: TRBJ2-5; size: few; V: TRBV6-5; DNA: TGTGCCAGCAGTTACTCAGGGGGGACCCAGTACTTC; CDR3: CASSYSGGTQYF
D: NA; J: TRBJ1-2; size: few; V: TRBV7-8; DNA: TGTGCCAGCAGCCTAGGGGCGGCCACGGCCTCAGGCTACACCTTC; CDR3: CASSLGAATASGYTF
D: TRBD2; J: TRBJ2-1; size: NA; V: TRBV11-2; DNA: TGTGCCAGCAGCTTTTTCGGAATACTACTAGCGGGAGTCGGGAATGAGCAGTTCTTC; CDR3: CASSFFGILLAGVGNEQFF
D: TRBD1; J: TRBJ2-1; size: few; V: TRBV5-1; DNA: TGCGCCAGCAGCTTAGGTCTCCCGGGACAGGCGAATGAGCAGTTCTTC; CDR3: CASSLGLPGQANEQFF
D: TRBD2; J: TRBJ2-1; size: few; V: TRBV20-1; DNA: TGCAGTGCTAGAAACACTAGCGGGAGGTGGGGGGAGCAGTTCTTC; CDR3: CSARNTSGRWGEQFF
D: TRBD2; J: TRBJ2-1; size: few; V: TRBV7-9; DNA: TGTGCCAGCACCCGTAGAAGCGGGAAGAGGAGCAATGAGCAGTTCTTC; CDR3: CASTRRSGKRSNEQFF
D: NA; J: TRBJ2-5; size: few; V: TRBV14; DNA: TGTGCCAGCAGCCACCGAAGGGGGGGAGAGACCCAGTACTTC; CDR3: CASSHRRGGETQYF
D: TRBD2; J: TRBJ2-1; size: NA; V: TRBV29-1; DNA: TGCAGCGTTGACCCCTCCGGGAGGGTAGGCAATGAGCAGTTCTTC; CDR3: CSVDPSGRVGNEQFF
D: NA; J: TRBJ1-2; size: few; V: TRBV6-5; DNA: TGTGCCAGCAGTGGGGGGTCAGACTATGGCTACACCTTC; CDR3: CASSGGSDYGYTF
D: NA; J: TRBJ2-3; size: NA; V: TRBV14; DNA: TGTGCCAGCAGCCAAGATTACGGGTTCACAGATACGCAGTATTTT; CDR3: CASSQDYGFTDTQYF
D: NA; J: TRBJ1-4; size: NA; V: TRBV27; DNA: TGTGCCAGCACCCTAGGACCTAATGAAAAACTGTTTTTT; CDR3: CASTLGPNEKLFF
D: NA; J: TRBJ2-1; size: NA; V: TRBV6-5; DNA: TGTGCCAGCAGCTCCCCCTCCTACAATGAGCAGTTCTTC; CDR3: CASSSPSYNEQFF
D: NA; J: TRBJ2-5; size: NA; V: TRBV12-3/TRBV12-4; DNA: TGTGCCAGCCAGCAGGTGACAGAAGAGACCCAGTACTTC; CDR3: CASQQVTEETQYF